One T cell receptor beta chain is described in this entry. What it binds is not known. RNA extraction and reverse transcription yielded cDNA as sequencing template. Sequencing was performed with immunoSEQ multiplex PCR; in TCRdb, only in-frame clones are kept and a portion is missing. This table holds roughly 73,000 clones, around 29% found once. Treatment meaning: oral pan-JAK inhibitor, 5-10 mg twice daily. Alopecia areata patients provided lesional scalp punch biopsies and peripheral blood. Trimming took off 7 bases at V and 4 bases at J, with 10 bases between the two ends. The germline V gene has CDR1 LNHDA and CDR2 SQIVND (reference sequence). The CDR3 covers 13 residues. These data come from a study of CD8+ T cells in alopecia areata. Looking at the study overall: Treatment ran 6 to 18 months, with 6 months of follow-up afterward.

Whole-study findings and limits: Compared with normal scalp, lesional scalp had higher clonality and more expanded CD8+ clones.

The source was CD8+ T cells sorted from blood, collected at week 4, from a patient treated with tofacitinib. This receptor was obtained from a human donor with alopecia areata. V gene TRBV19 combines with J gene TRBJ2-2; D possibly corresponds to TRBD1 (6 bases). CDR3 region: CASKLGATGELFF. As DNA, the CDR3 is TGTGCCAGTAAACTGGGGGCCACCGGGGAGCTGTTTTTT. Using reference TRBV19 and TRBJ2-2 for the parts outside the CDR3, the full variable domain is DGGITQSPKYLFRKEGQNVTLSCEQNLNHDAMYWYRQDPGQGLRLIYYSQIVNDFQKGDIAEGYSVSREKKESFPLTVTSAQKNPTAFYLCASKLGATGELFFGEGSRLTVL.